This entry features one T cell receptor (beta chain) sequence. This record comes from a study of blood T cell repertoires in COVID-19. Overall study: Samples came from the United States, Italy and Spain, spanning acute and convalescent COVID-19. T cells, B-cell-depleted T cells, or PBMCs supplied cDNA or gDNA.

The participants were between about 18 and 90 years old and came from roughly 25 US areas. Among Cohort 3 donors, those recovered had two negative PCRs, clearance, or symptom resolution. Only in-frame clones appear in the TCRdb table, and some are missing; sequencing was by immunoSEQ multiplex PCR. The sample shows about 480,000 clones, approximately 88% of them seen only once. The origin of this receptor is a woman in her thirties or forties who had recovered from COVID-19. Material for sequencing was PBMCs or T cells enriched from blood (not recorded which).

The CDR3 DNA follows: TGTGCCAGCAGCTTAGAAGAAGTTTCGGGAGCCCAGTACTTC. Residues: CASSLEEVSGAQYF. This chain uses TRBV11-2 with TRBJ2-5; perhaps TRBD2 as D (6 bases). Looked up from germline, CDR1 is SGHAT and CDR2 is FQNNGV. V dropped 0 bases and J dropped 9 bases, with 14 bases sitting between them. The CDR3 runs 14 residues.